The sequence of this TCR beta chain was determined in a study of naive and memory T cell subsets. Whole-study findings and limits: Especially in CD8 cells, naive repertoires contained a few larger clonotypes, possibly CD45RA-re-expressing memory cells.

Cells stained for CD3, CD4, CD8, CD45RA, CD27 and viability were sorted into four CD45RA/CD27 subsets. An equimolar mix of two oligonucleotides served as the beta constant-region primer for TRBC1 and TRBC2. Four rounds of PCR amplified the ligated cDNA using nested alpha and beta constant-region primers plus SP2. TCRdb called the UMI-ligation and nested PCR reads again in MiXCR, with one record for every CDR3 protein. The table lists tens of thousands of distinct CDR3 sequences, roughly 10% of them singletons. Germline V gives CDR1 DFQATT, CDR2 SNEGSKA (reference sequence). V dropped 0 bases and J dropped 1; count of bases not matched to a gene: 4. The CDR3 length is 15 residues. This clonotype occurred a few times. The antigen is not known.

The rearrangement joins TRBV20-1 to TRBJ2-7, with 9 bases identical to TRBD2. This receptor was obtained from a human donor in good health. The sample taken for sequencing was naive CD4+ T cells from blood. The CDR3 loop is CSARDLAGTSYEQYF. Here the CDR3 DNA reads TGCAGTGCTAGAGATCTAGCGGGGACATCCTACGAGCAGTACTTC.